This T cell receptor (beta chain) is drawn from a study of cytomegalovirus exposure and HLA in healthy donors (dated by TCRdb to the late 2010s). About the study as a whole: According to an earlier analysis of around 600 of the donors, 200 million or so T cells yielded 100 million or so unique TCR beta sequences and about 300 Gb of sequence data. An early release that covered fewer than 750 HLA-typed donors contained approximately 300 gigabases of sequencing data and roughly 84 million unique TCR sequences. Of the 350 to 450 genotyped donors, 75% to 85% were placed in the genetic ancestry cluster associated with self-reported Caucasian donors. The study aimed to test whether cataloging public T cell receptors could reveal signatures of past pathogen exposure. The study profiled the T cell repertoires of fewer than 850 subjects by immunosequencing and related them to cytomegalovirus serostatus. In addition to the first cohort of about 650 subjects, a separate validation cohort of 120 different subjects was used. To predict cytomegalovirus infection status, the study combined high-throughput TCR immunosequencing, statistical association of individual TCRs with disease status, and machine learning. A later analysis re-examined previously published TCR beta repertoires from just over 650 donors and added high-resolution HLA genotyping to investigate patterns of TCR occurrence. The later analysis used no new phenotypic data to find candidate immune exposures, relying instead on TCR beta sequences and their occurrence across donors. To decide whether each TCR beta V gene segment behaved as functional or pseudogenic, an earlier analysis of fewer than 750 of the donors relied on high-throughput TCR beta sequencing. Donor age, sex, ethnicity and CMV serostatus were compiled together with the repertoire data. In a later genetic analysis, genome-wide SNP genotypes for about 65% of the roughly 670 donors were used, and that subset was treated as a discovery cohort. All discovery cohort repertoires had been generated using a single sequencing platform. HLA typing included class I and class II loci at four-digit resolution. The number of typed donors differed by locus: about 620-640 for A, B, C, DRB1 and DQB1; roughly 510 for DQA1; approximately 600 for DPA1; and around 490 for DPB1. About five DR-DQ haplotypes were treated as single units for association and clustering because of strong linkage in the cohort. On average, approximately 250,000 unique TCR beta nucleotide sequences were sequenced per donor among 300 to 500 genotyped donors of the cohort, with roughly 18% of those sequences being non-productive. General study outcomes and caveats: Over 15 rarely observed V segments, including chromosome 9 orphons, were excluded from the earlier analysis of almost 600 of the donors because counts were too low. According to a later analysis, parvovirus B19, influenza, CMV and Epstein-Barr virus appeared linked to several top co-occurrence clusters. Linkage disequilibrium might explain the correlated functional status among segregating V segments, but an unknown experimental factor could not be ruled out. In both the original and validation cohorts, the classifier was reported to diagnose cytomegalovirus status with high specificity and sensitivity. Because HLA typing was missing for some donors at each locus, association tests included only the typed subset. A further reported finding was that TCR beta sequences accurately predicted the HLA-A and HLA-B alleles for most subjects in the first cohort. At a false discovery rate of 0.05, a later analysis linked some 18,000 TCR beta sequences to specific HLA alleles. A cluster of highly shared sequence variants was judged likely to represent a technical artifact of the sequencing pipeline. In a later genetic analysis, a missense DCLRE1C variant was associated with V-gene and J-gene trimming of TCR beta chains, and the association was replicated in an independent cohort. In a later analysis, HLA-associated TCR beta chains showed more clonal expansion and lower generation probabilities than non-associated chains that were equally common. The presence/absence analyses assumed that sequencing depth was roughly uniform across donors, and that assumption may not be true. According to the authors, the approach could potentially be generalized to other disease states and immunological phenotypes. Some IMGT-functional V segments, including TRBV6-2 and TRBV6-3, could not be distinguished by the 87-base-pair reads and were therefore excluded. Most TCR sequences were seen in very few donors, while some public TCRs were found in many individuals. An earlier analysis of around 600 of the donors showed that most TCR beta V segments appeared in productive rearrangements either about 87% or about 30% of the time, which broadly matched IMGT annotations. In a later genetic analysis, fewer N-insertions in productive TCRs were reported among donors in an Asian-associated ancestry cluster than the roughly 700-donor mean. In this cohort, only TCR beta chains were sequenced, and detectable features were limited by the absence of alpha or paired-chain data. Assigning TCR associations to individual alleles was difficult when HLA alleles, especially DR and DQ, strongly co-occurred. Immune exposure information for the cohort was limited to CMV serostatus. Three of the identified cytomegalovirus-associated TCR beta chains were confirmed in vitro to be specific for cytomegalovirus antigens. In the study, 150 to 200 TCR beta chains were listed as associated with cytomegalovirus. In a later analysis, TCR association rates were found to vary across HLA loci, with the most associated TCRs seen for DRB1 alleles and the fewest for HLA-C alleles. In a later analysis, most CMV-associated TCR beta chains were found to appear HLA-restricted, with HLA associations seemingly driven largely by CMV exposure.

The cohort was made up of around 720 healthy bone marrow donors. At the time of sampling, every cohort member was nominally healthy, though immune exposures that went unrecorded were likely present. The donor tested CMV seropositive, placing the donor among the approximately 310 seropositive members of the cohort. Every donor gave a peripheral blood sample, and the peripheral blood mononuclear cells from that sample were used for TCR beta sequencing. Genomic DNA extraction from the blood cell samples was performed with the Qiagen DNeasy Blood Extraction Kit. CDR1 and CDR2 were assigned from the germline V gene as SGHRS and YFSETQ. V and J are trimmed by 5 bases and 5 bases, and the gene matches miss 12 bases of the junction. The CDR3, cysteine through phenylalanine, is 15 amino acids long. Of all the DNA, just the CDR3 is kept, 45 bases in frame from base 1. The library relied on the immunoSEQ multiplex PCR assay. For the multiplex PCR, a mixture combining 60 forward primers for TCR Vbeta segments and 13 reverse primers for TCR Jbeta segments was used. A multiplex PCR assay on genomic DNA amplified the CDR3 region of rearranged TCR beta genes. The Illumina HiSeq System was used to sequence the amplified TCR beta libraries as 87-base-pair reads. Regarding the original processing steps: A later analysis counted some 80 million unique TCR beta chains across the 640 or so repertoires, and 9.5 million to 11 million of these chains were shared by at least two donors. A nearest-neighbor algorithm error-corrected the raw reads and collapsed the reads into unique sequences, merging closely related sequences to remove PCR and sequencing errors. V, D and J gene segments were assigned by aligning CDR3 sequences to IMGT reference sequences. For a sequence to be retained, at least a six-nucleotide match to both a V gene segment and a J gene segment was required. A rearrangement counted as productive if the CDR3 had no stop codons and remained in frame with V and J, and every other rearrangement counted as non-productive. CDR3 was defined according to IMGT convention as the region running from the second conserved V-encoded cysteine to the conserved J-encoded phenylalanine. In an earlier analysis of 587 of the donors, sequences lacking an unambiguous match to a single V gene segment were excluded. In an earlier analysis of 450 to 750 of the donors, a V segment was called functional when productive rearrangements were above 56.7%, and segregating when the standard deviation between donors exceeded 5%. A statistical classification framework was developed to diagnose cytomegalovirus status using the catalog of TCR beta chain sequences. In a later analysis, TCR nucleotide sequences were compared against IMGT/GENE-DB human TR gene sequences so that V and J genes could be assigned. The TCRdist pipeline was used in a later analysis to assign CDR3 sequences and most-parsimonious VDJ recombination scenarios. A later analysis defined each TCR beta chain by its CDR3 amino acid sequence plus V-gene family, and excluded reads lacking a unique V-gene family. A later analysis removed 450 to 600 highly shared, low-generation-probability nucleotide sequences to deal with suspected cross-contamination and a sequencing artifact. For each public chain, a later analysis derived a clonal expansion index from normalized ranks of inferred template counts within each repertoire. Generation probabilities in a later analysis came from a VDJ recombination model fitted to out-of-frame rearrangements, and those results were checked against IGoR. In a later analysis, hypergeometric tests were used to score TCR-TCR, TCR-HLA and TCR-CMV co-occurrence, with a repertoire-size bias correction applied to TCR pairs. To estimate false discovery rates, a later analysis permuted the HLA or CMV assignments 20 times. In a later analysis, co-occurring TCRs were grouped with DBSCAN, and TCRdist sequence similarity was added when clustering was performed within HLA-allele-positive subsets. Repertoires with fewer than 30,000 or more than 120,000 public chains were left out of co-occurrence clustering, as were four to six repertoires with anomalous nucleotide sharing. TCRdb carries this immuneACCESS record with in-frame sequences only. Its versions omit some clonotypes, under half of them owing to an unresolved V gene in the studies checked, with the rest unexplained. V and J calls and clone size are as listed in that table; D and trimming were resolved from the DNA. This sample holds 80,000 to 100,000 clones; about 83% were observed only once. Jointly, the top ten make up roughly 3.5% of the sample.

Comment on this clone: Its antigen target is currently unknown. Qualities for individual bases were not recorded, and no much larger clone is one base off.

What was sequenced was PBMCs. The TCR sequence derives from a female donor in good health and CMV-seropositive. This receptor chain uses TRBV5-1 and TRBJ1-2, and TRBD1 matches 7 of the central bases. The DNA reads TGCGCCAGCAGACGCGAAAGGGACAGACTATATGGCTACACCTTC. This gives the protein CASRRERDRLYGYTF.